These 15 T cell receptor beta chains share one sample of origin, sequenced in a study of OX40 agonist ivuxolimab in advanced cancers. Measured with immunoSEQ multiplex PCR; TCRdb has only the in-frame clones, and not every one. Of 35,000 to 45,000 clones listed, 85% to 90% are singletons. Sequencing used CD4+ or CD8+ T cells sorted from blood, obtained in a trial of the OX40 agonist ivuxolimab. These receptors originate from an adult with an advanced solid tumor such as melanoma, head and neck, liver or kidney cancer.

This clone was found a few times. The chain recombines TRBV4-2 with TRBJ2-7, with 13 nucleotides matching TRBD2. This CDR3 contains 15 residues. Germline V gene lookup returns CDR1 LGHNA and CDR2 YNFKEQ. J was trimmed by 4 bases and V by 0 bases; bases with no gene match: 0. Written as DNA, the CDR3 is TGTGCCAGCAGCCAAGAACTAGCGGGAGGGTACGAGCAGTACTTC. Its translation is CASSQELAGGYEQYF.

V gene TRBV7-3 combines with J gene TRBJ2-1; D might be TRBD1 or TRBD2, each matching 5 bases. V was shortened by 4 bases and J by 7 bases, with 20 bases between the two germline ends. This CDR3 comprises 16 residues. CDR1 is SGHTA and CDR2 is FQGTGA in the germline V gene. CDR3 region: CASSSPLGRWGNEQFF. The CDR3 DNA reads as TGTGCCAGCAGCTCTCCTCTGGGACGGTGGGGGAATGAGCAGTTCTTC.

The CDR3 coding sequence is TGTGCCATCAGGGAAGGGTTCTCTAGCACAGATACGCAGTATTTT. It translates to CAIREGFSSTDTQYF. The V and J genes are TRBV10-3 and TRBJ2-3; D unclear. V was pared by 6 bases and J by 0 bases, with 13 bases between. CDR1 ENHRY and CDR2 SYGVKD come from the germline V gene. The CDR3 consists of 15 residues.

V and J are TRBV4-1 and TRBJ2-1; 7 bases are a match to TRBD2. This CDR3 spans 16 amino acids. Per germline, CDR1 MGHRA and CDR2 YSYEKL. V was pared by 3 bases and J by 0 bases, with 5 bases of the junction left unmatched. The CDR3 nucleotides read TGCGCCAGCAGCCACGTAGCGGGCAACTCCTACAATGAGCAGTTCTTC. It encodes CASSHVAGNSYNEQFF.

V and J are TRBV5-6 and TRBJ2-2; D is undetermined. This CDR3 has 15 amino acids. Germline V gives CDR1 SGHDT, CDR2 YYEEEE. Trimming removed 0 bases from V and 2 bases from J, with 8 bases in between. The CDR3 reads CASSLGPVNTGELFF. The CDR3 DNA reads TGTGCCAGCAGCTTGGGTCCAGTTAACACCGGGGAGCTGTTTTTT.

For the CDR3, the DNA is TGTGCCAGCAGTTGGTATCGCGGGAGTTTTGGGGAGCTGTTTTTT. Translation: CASSWYRGSFGELFF. This chain uses TRBV27 with TRBJ2-2; 7 bases align to TRBD2. V was clipped by 4 bases and J by 8 bases; unmatched bases: 10. The germline CDR1 and CDR2 sequences are MNHEY and SMNVEV (reference sequence). This CDR3 has 15 amino acids.

The J gene is TRBJ2-5, the V gene TRBV11-2; 12 nucleotides align to TRBD2. The J call may not be correct, given that the DNA end is closer to TRBJ2-7. The CDR3 extends over 15 amino acids. The germline V gene encodes CDR1 SGHAT and CDR2 FQNNGV. The CDR3 bases are TGTGCCAGCAGCTTGGGACTAGCGGGCTCCTACGAGCAGTACTTC. Translation gives CASSLGLAGSYEQYF.

The chain employs TRBV4-1 and TRBJ2-7; TRBD1 matches at 8 bases. V trimming: 3 bases; J trimming: 3 bases; junction bases outside the gene matches: 7. Germline V lookup: CDR1 MGHRA, CDR2 YSYEKL. This CDR3 comprises 15 residues. The CDR3 DNA reads TGCGCCAGCAGCCAGACAGGGGCCCCGAACTACGAGCAGTACTTC. Encoded protein: CASSQTGAPNYEQYF.

This chain connects TRBV19 to TRBJ1-5, with D possibly TRBD1 on 5 matching bases. The CDR3 is made up of 18 amino acids. V was trimmed by 7 bases and J by 5 bases, leaving 27 bases between them. Germline V lookup: CDR1 LNHDA, CDR2 SQIVND (reference sequence). This CDR3 is CASNHRVMWDRGDQPQHF. CDR3 nucleotides: TGTGCCAGTAACCATAGGGTTATGTGGGACCGGGGGGATCAGCCCCAGCATTTT.

In its sample, this clone was seen a few times. The rearrangement uses TRBV4-1 and TRBJ2-7; D unclear. The CDR3 length is 11 residues. V was pared by 4 bases and J by 5 bases, with 6 bases between. Germline V lookup: CDR1 MGHRA, CDR2 YSYEKL. For the CDR3, the DNA is TGCGCCAGCAGCCGCCTTAACGAGCAGTACTTC. Residues: CASSRLNEQYF.

The DNA for the CDR3 is TGCGCCAGCAGCCAAGGAGTGCCAAGCTACGAGCAGTACTTC. Amino acid sequence: CASSQGVPSYEQYF. J is TRBJ2-7 and V is TRBV4-1; D not certain. CDR3 length: 14 residues. CDR1 MGHRA and CDR2 YSYEKL come from the germline V gene. The V end was cut by 1 base, the J end by 3 bases, with 10 bases between.

V usage is TRBV6-5 and J usage is TRBJ1-5; perhaps TRBD1 as D (5 bases). Germline V lookup: CDR1 MNHEY, CDR2 SVGAGI. The germline V and J ends were trimmed by 6 bases and 4 bases, with 13 bases remaining between them. This CDR3 has 14 amino acids. In nucleotides, the CDR3 is TGTGCCAGCAGAAACACAGGCCGGAATCAGCCCCAGCATTTT. Protein product: CASRNTGRNQPQHF.

This chain joins TRBV28 and TRBJ2-7, with a weak D call TRBD2 (5 bases). CDR3 length equals 15 residues. CDR1 is MDHEN, CDR2 SYDVKM, per germline. V lost 6 bases and J 3 bases, leaving 18 bases between the germline ends. The DNA of the CDR3 is TGTGCCAGCAGGGAGGCCGACACGAGATACTACGAGCAGTACTTC. Translating gives CASREADTRYYEQYF.

The chain uses TRBV4-1 and TRBJ2-5; unclear D gene. V lost 0 bases and J 3 bases, leaving 2 bases between the germline ends. The germline V gene encodes CDR1 MGHRA and CDR2 YSYEKL. This CDR3 spans 12 amino acids. The CDR3, as DNA: TGCGCCAGCAGCCAAGATGAAGAGACCCAGTACTTC. It translates to CASSQDEETQYF.

This sequence joins TRBV7-3 and TRBJ2-3; D ambiguous. The germline gives CDR1 SGHTA, CDR2 FQGTGA. The CDR3 has 12 residues. Trimming cost V 7 bases and J 7 bases, with 12 bases left between them. In nucleotides, the CDR3 is TGTGCCAGCACCAACCCTGCGAATACGCAGTATTTT. This gives the protein CASTNPANTQYF.